These 24 T cell receptor beta chains were sequenced from one sample in a study of blood T cell repertoires in COVID-19 (dated by TCRdb to between 2020 and 2021). The library was prepared using the immunoSEQ multiplex PCR assay. The clones in this table, taken by TCRdb from immuneACCESS, are in-frame only. Not every clone is retained; where verified, under half of the shortfall comes from an unresolved V gene, and the cause of the rest is unknown. For this sample there are 250,000 to 300,000 clones; about nine tenths appear just once. The biggest ten clones account for around 2.2% of the sample. The sample comprised peripheral blood. All receptors derive from a woman aged 25 to 39 with COVID-19, enrolled during active disease.

The chain couples TRBV18 to TRBJ2-7; 7 positions match TRBD1. There are 15 residues in the CDR3. V shed 1 base, J shed 3 bases, and the junction held 6 bases outside the gene matches. Germline CDR1 and CDR2: KGHSH and LQKENI. In DNA, the CDR3 is TGTGCCAGCTCACCACGCCTGGGGACAGACTACGAGCAGTACTTC. Translated: CASSPRLGTDYEQYF.

V and J are TRBV19 and TRBJ2-1; 13 bases align to TRBD2. This CDR3 spans 16 amino acids. Trimming took 4 bases from V and 2 from J; bases not matched to a gene: 2. Germline CDR1 LNHDA, CDR2 SQIVND (reference sequence). The CDR3 nucleotides are TGTGCCAGTAGTAGGGGACTAGCGGGAACCTACAATGAGCAGTTCTTC. The encoded protein is CASSRGLAGTYNEQFF.

The gene calls are TRBV4-2 and TRBJ2-1, with TRBD2 identical over 9 bases. V gave up 0 bases and J gave up 9 bases; unmatched junction bases: 18. This CDR3 has 19 residues. Germline CDR1 LGHNA, CDR2 YNFKEQ. This CDR3 is CASSQDGGGGSGSLSEQFF. CDR3 DNA: TGTGCCAGCAGCCAAGATGGTGGGGGGGGTAGCGGGAGCTTATCTGAGCAGTTCTTC.

Only one count was recorded for this clone. This chain connects TRBV7-2 to TRBJ2-3; D is possibly TRBD1 (8 bases). The V gene's germline CDR1 is SGHTA and CDR2 FQGNSA. The CDR3 spans 15 residues. V lost 4 bases, J lost 3 bases, and 14 bases lay in between. The CDR3 bases are TGTGCCAGCAGCTCATACAGGGGGGGGACAGATACGCAGTATTTT. Residues: CASSSYRGGTDTQYF.

The gene calls are TRBV19 and TRBJ1-1; 9 bases match TRBD1. Per germline, CDR1 LNHDA and CDR2 SQIVND (reference sequence). With V trimmed by 3 bases and J by 6 bases, 5 bases remained unmatched. This CDR3 spans 14 amino acids. CDR3 sequence reads: CASSMGQGTSEAFF. In DNA form, the CDR3 reads TGTGCCAGTAGTATGGGACAGGGTACTTCTGAAGCTTTCTTT.

This chain links TRBV3-1 (or the pseudogene TRBV3-2) with TRBJ1-6; D gene uncertain. V shed 0 bases and J shed 14 bases, with 14 bases lying between them. The CDR3 covers 14 residues. Germline loops: CDR1 LGHDT, CDR2 YNNKEL (reference sequence). The DNA for the CDR3 is TGTGCCAGCAGCCAAGATCACTCGGGGAGGACCCTCCACTTT. It codes for CASSQDHSGRTLHF.

The rearrangement joins TRBV5-1 to TRBJ2-7, with 8 bases fitting TRBD1. CDR1 is SGHRS and CDR2 is YFSETQ in the germline V gene. V trimming: 0 bases; J trimming: 7 bases; junction bases outside the gene matches: 9. This CDR3 region has 15 residues. CDR3 region: CASSLAATGVGEQYF. For the CDR3, the DNA is TGCGCCAGCAGCTTGGCAGCGACAGGGGTAGGGGAGCAGTACTTC.

V and J are TRBV30 and TRBJ1-4; 7 bases map to TRBD1. This CDR3 region has 16 residues. J gave up 0 bases and V 4 bases, and 8 bases lay outside the gene matches. Germline V CDR1 and CDR2: GTSNPN, SVGIG (reference sequence). The CDR3 is CAWKGQVDATNEKLFF. CDR3 in DNA: TGTGCCTGGAAAGGACAGGTGGACGCAACTAATGAAAAACTGTTTTTT.

The chain uses TRBV6-1 and TRBJ1-2; D is unresolved. Germline CDR1 is MNHNS and CDR2 is SASEGT. Between the trimmed V and J ends, which lost 3 bases and 2 bases, there was a span of 4 bases. CDR3 length: 12 residues. The CDR3: CASSDRNYGYTF. The CDR3 nucleotides are TGTGCCAGCAGTGACAGAAACTATGGCTACACCTTC.

The chain recombines TRBV5-1 with TRBJ2-5; 12 bases line up with TRBD2. This CDR3 contains 16 residues. J gave up 5 bases and V 4 bases, and 9 bases lay outside the gene matches. In germline, CDR1 is SGHRS, CDR2 YFSETQ. This chain's CDR3 is CASSETTSGREETQYF. The DNA of the CDR3 is TGCGCCAGCAGCGAAACGACTAGCGGGAGAGAGGAGACCCAGTACTTC.

The CDR3 spells CASSSHPGGSGYEQYF. DNA of the CDR3: TGTGCCAGCAGTTCCCACCCAGGGGGCTCGGGCTACGAGCAGTACTTC. This chain links TRBV27 with TRBJ2-7, with 8 bases fitting TRBD1. The CDR3 consists of 16 residues. Losses at the gene ends were 4 bases for V and 3 bases for J; bases not matched to a gene: 11. Germline lookup yields CDR1 MNHEY and CDR2 SMNVEV (reference sequence).

The chain recombines TRBV7-9 with TRBJ1-6; D is ambiguous. The CDR3 covers 12 residues. Looked up from germline, CDR1 is SEHNR and CDR2 is FQNEAQ (reference sequence). Trimming left V 1 base short and J 13 bases short, with 8 bases between. CDR3 amino acids: CASSLDVGPLHF. The DNA for the CDR3 is TGTGCCAGCAGCTTAGACGTGGGCCCCCTCCACTTT.

This chain links TRBV6-5 with TRBJ1-1; TRBD1 matches at 7 bases. Germline CDR1 and CDR2: MNHEY and SVGAGI. With 6 bases clipped from V and 3 bases from J, the junction kept 4 bases outside the gene matches. The CDR3 loop spans 13 amino acids. The CDR3 is CASRGQLDTEAFF. CDR3 sequence (DNA): TGTGCCAGCAGGGGACAGTTGGACACTGAAGCTTTCTTT.

This clone was picked up one time. The gene calls are TRBV3-1 (or the pseudogene TRBV3-2) and TRBJ1-1; D is uncertain. The CDR3 loop spans 17 amino acids. Trimming took off 0 bases at V and 1 base at J, with 15 bases between the two ends. Per the germline V gene, CDR1 is LGHDT and CDR2 is YNNKEL (reference sequence). CDR3 loop: CASSQDVGREANTEAFF. The CDR3 nucleotides read TGTGCCAGCAGCCAAGATGTTGGTAGGGAGGCGAACACTGAAGCTTTCTTT.

The rearrangement joins TRBV11-2 to TRBJ2-7; TRBD2 might be the D (6 bases). Between the trimmed V and J ends, which lost 6 bases and 2 bases, there was a span of 17 bases. From germline, CDR1 is SGHAT and CDR2 FQNNGV. The CDR3 runs to 15 residues. The chain's CDR3 is CASRSFRGTAYEQYF. CDR3 bases: TGTGCCAGCAGAAGCTTTCGGGGGACCGCCTACGAGCAGTACTTC.

V gene TRBV2 combines with J gene TRBJ1-5; 7 nucleotides match TRBD1. Trimming at V came to 0 bases and at J to 0 bases, leaving 5 bases not matched to a gene. The V gene's germline CDR1 is SNHLY and CDR2 FYNNEI. The CDR3 length is 17 residues. The CDR3 nucleotides are TGTGCCAGCAGTGAAGCGGCACAGGGGAATAGCAATCAGCCCCAGCATTTT. It translates to CASSEAAQGNSNQPQHF.

J is TRBJ2-5 and V is TRBV28, with D possibly matching TRBD2 (6 bases). The V end lost 4 bases, the J end lost 7 bases, and 7 bases lay between the germline ends. From germline, CDR1 is MDHEN and CDR2 SYDVKM. The CDR3 spans 11 residues. CDR3 residues: CASSSGGTQYF. The CDR3 DNA is TGTGCCAGCAGTTCCGGGGGGACCCAGTACTTC.

The chain uses TRBV29-1 and TRBJ1-3; 9 bases are a match to TRBD1. V shed 7 bases, J shed 2 bases, and the junction held 3 bases outside the gene matches. The CDR3 covers 13 residues. Germline values: CDR1 SQVTM, CDR2 ANQGSEA. CDR3 sequence reads: CSARTGAGNTIYF. In nucleotides, the CDR3 is TGCAGCGCCCGGACAGGGGCTGGAAACACCATATATTTT. Complete variable domain (other parts from reference TRBV29-1 and TRBJ1-3): SAVISQKPSRDICQRGTSLTIQCQVDSQVTMMFWYRQQPGQSLTLIATANQGSEATYESGFVIDKFPISRPNLTFSTLTVSNMSPEDSSIYLCSARTGAGNTIYFGEGSWLTVV.

The chain combines TRBV5-6 with TRBJ1-2; tentatively, D is TRBD1 (6 bases). The CDR3 length is 14 residues. Per germline, CDR1 SGHDT and CDR2 YYEEEE. The V and J ends lost 4 bases and 6 bases respectively, with 16 bases between them. The CDR3 reads CASSRVTGLNGYTF. CDR3 nucleotides: TGTGCCAGCAGCCGCGTTACAGGGTTGAATGGCTACACCTTC.

The V and J genes are TRBV2 and TRBJ1-1; tentatively, D is TRBD1 (6 bases). The germline V gene has CDR1 SNHLY and CDR2 FYNNEI. Trimming took off 6 bases at V and 11 bases at J, with 16 bases between the two ends. This CDR3 region has 12 residues. The CDR3 is CASRKDSTRAFF. CDR3 nucleotides: TGTGCCAGCAGAAAGGACAGCACGAGGGCTTTCTTT.

The chain recombines TRBV5-1 with TRBJ2-7; TRBD1 agrees at 7 bases. CDR1 and CDR2 (germline): SGHRS, YFSETQ. V trimming: 2 bases; J trimming: 2 bases; junction bases outside the gene matches: 7. The CDR3 is 15 amino acids. The CDR3 loop reads CASSFVTGPPYEQYF. Here the CDR3 DNA reads TGCGCCAGCAGCTTCGTGACAGGGCCCCCCTACGAGCAGTACTTC.

CDR3 in amino acids: CASSSREGQGSNQPQHF. CDR3 sequence (DNA): TGTGCCAGCTCATCTCGGGAGGGACAGGGGAGCAATCAGCCCCAGCATTTT. The rearrangement joins TRBV18 to TRBJ1-5; 10 positions agree with TRBD1. Germline CDR1 is KGHSH and CDR2 is LQKENI. The ends lost 5 bases at V and 1 base at J; junction bases unmatched: 8. The CDR3 consists of 17 residues.

V gene TRBV19 combines with J gene TRBJ1-3; unclear D gene. Germline values: CDR1 LNHDA, CDR2 SQIVND (reference sequence). V was cut by 11 bases and J by 2 bases, with 10 bases left in between. There are 12 residues in the CDR3. CDR3 bases: TGTGCCGGGGAGGGAACTGGAAACACCATATATTTT. The encoded protein is CAGEGTGNTIYF.

This chain links TRBV6-5 with TRBJ1-1; 8 bases are shared with TRBD1. Germline V lookup: CDR1 MNHEY, CDR2 SVGAGI. The CDR3 runs 14 residues. V shed 2 bases, J shed 4 bases, and the junction held 3 bases outside the gene matches. CDR3 in DNA: TGTGCCAGCAGTTACGGGACAGGCATCACTGAAGCTTTCTTT. Translated: CASSYGTGITEAFF.